What follows describes a single T cell receptor beta chain. Its antigen is not identified. Peripheral blood, roughly 9.1 milliliters per donor, was collected. This CDR3 comprises 15 residues. V lost 3 bases, J lost 4 bases, and 15 bases lay in between. Germline CDR1 reads MRHNA; CDR2 reads SNTAGT. This entry comes from a study of blood T cells in healthy people across ages. Findings of the study overall: Diversity of TCR beta correlated strongly with naive T cell percentage.

Together with a sample-barcoded 5' primer, a J-beta primer mix was included in a second PCR lasting roughly 6 to 12 cycles. TCRdb reprocessed the 5' RACE reads with MiXCR, giving one entry per CDR3 protein. Here the sample spans some 710,000 distinct CDR3 sequences, 20% to 25% being singletons. This chain uses TRBV6-4 with TRBJ2-5; D gene ambiguous. The sequenced sample was blood. The sequence was obtained from a man between 65 and 85 years old in good health. CDR3 protein: CASSERGSPGETQYF. The CDR3 nucleotides read TGTGCCAGCAGTGAGAGAGGCAGCCCCGGAGAGACCCAGTACTTC.